A single T cell receptor beta chain is shown here with its context. The sample comes from a study of shared clonotypes between healthy human individuals. There are 14 residues in the CDR3. V dropped 0 bases and J dropped 1 base, with 9 bases sitting between them. Germline values: CDR1 GTSNPN, CDR2 SVGIG (reference sequence). CD45RO-negative CD8 cells positively selected for CCR7 made up the naive population, which excluded terminally differentiated effector memory CD45RA+ cells. Profiling relied on immunoSEQ multiplex PCR, and the TCRdb table lists in-frame clones only, not all of them. Among roughly 1,800,000 clones listed, approximately 94% were seen once.

The receptor comes from a young man in good health. The sample taken for sequencing was naive CD8+ T cells sorted from blood. The chain links TRBV30 to TRBJ1-1; D is unclear. In DNA form, the CDR3 reads TGTGCCTGGAGTGTTATGGACGGGAACACTGAAGCTTTCTTT. It codes for CAWSVMDGNTEAFF.